The 8 T cell receptor beta chains presented below share a single source sample, sequenced in a study of tissue T cells after allogeneic stem cell transplantation. Sequencing used immunoSEQ multiplex PCR; TCRdb keeps in-frame clones, though not all of them. Here the sample spans about 2,900 clones, over 40% being singletons. Regarding time point: mouse harvest day 14 after allogeneic transplant. Tail vein injection delivered 10^7 T-cell-depleted bone marrow cells and 10^6 splenic CD5+ T cells. Sequences were obtained from gut tissue. The receptor source for this set is a female BALB/c mouse given C57BL/6 T cells with graft-versus-host disease after an allogeneic hematopoietic cell transplant.

About this clone itself: Gene names are the mouse ones. Sequencing ends 1 residue short of the CDR3 end; the germline J gene provides the rest. This rearrangement joins TRBV19 to TRBJ1-3, with unresolved D. From germline, CDR1 is FNHDT and CDR2 SITEND (reference sequence). V lost 1 base and J 0 bases, leaving 8 bases between the germline ends. CDR3 length: 15 residues. CDR3 bases read: TGTGCCAGCAGTATAAACAGTTATTCTGGAAATACGCTCTAT. It codes for CASSINSYSGNTLY. The CDR3 in its entirety is CASSINSYSGNTLYF.

As regards this clone: Gene names are mouse gene names. CDR3: CASGDRAGTVSGNTLYF. The DNA read from the CDR3 is TGTGCCAGCGGTGATAGGGCCGGGACAGTTTCTGGAAATACGCTCTAT. This sequence joins TRBV13-2 and TRBJ1-3, with 7 bases aligning to TRBD1. The DNA ends 1 residue before the CDR3 does, and the rest of the CDR3 is filled in from the germline J gene. The CDR3 covers 17 residues. Germline trimming cut 1 base from V and 0 bases from J; bases unmatched to any gene: 7. Germline V lookup: CDR1 NNHNN, CDR2 SYGAGS (reference sequence).

As to this clone: Germline and genes here are mouse. The CDR3 end falls 1 residue outside the read, so it is completed with the germline J gene. The chain links TRBV15 to TRBJ2-2; 10 bases align to TRBD2. With V trimmed by 4 bases and J by 6 bases, 2 bases remained unmatched. CDR3 length equals 14 residues. Germline V gives CDR1 SGHND, CDR2 FRSKSL. This CDR3 is CASSSWGGAGQLYF. The CDR3 bases that were read are TGTGCCAGCAGTTCCTGGGGGGGCGCCGGGCAGCTCTAC.

This clone came up a few times. All gene names here are mouse names. The CDR3 end lies 1 residue beyond the end of the read and is filled in from the germline J gene. The chain employs TRBV26 and TRBJ2-7; TRBD2 matches at 7 bases. V trimming: 2 bases; J trimming: 7 bases; junction bases outside the gene matches: 2. The length of the CDR3 is 12 residues. Germline CDR1 reads KGHPV; CDR2 reads FQNQEV (reference sequence). CDR3 DNA (partial): TGTGCCAGCAGTCTGAACTGGGGAGAACAGTAC. This encodes CASSLNWGEQY. The CDR3 in its entirety is CASSLNWGEQYF.

Details on this clone: Gene names refer to mouse genes. The read halts 1 residue ahead of the CDR3 end, with the missing end drawn from the germline J gene. J is TRBJ2-2 and V is TRBV26; D unresolved. Looked up from germline, CDR1 is KGHPV and CDR2 is FQNQEV (reference sequence). Trimming pared 5 bases from V and 0 bases from J, leaving 10 bases between. The CDR3 is 15 residues long. The chain's CDR3 is CASSTTHSNTGQLYF. The part of the CDR3 DNA that was read is TGTGCCAGCAGTACGACACACTCAAACACCGGGCAGCTCTAC.

By share of the sample, this clone is medium-sized (0.01 to 0.1%). Genes and germline are mouse. CDR3 sequence reads: CSSSQLGSYEQYF. The sequenced CDR3 bases are TGCTCCAGCAGTCAACTGGGGTCCTATGAACAGTAC. The chain has TRBV23 and TRBJ2-7; the table's D call of TRBD2 was not tested on the DNA. The read comes to an end 1 residue before the CDR3 does, leaving the germline J gene to fill in the end. Germline assignment: CDR1 KGHTA and CDR2 FQNQQP. The CDR3 contains 13 residues.

A few counts support this clone. Gene labels here are mouse ones. The CDR3 goes on 1 residue after the read ends, and that part is filled in from the germline J gene. The chain has TRBV23 and TRBJ2-7. Germline V gene lookup returns CDR1 KGHTA and CDR2 FQNQQP. This CDR3 contains 13 residues. The CDR3 sequence is CSSSQQGPYEQYF. CDR3 DNA, as far as it was read: TGCTCCAGCAGTCAACAGGGACCCTATGAACAGTAC. Variable domain in full (rest from reference TRBV23 and TRBJ2-7): DAAVTQKPRYLIKMKGQEAEMKCIPEKGHTAVFWYQQKQSKELKFLIYFQNQQPLDQIDMVKERFSAVCPSSSLCSLGIRTCEAEDSALYLCSSSQQGPYEQYFGPGTRLTVL.

Comment on this clone: Here the gene names and germline are mouse. The CDR3 protein is CSSSQNINERLFF. The covered CDR3 bases are TGCTCCAGCAGTCAAAACATCAACGAAAGATTATTT. The chain has TRBV23 and TRBJ1-4; the table calls TRBD1, which could not be checked here. Read coverage stops 1 residue before the CDR3 terminus; the germline J gene supplies the remainder. CDR1 is KGHTA and CDR2 is FQNQQP in the germline V gene. This CDR3 is 13 amino acids long. The full variable domain, in which reference TRBV23 and TRBJ1-4 provide the parts outside the CDR3, is DAAVTQKPRYLIKMKGQEAEMKCIPEKGHTAVFWYQQKQSKELKFLIYFQNQQPLDQIDMVKERFSAVCPSSSLCSLGIRTCEAEDSALYLCSSSQNINERLFFGHGTKLSVL.